Listed here is a single T cell receptor (beta chain). Its specificity is not known. UMI-labeled 5' RACE TRB cDNA libraries were prepared from the cells. TCRdb reprocessed the 5' RACE reads and keeps a single row for each CDR3 protein, giving no DNA. The table for this sample gives 130,000 to 150,000 distinct CDR3 sequences. These data belong to a study of CXCR3-negative and CXCR3-positive naive CD8 T cells. Whole-study findings and limits: Comparably high diversity marked both naive subsets, whereas memory CD8+ cells had much lower diversity. The authors found comparable surface CD5 between naive subsets and inferred TCR strength from TRB CDR3 properties. CXCR3-positive naive cells carried more hydrophobic TRB CDR3s than CXCR3-negative ones.

Cells that were CD45RO-CCR7+CD27+CD95- constituted naive CD8+ T cells. The CDR3 sequence is 13 residues long. This chain uses TRBV12-3 or TRBV12-4 with TRBJ2-7; there is no DNA to check the TCRdb D call of TRBD1. Material: naive CXCR3+ CD8+ T cells from blood. The sample's subset: CD45RO-CCR7+CD27+CD95- naive CD8+ T cells expressing CXCR3 (TNR3+). The source is a human donor in good health. Some clones in this sample may be carry-over from other donors' samples. CDR3 residues: CARRGREGYEQYF.